The sequence of this T cell receptor beta chain was determined in a study of PD-L1 blockade in urothelial cancer. Study as a whole: Patients went on atezolizumab in about 2014, receiving 1,200 mg intravenously every 3 weeks. About 90% of the 29 patients comprised males who had bladder-origin urothelial cancer. Prior chemotherapy in patients spanned 0 to 3 regimens.

Specified time point: pretreatment peripheral blood. Each patient gave between 1 and 8 samples of peripheral blood mononuclear cells, which were collected pretreatment and during treatment. Germline V gives CDR1 GTSNPN, CDR2 SVGIG (reference sequence). Trimming stripped 3 bases from V and 4 bases from J, with 18 bases between. This CDR3 is built from 15 residues. Sequencing used immunoSEQ multiplex PCR; TCRdb keeps in-frame clones, though not all of them. The sample lists approximately 100,000 clones, around 90% seen once, with about 1% in the top ten. The genes are TRBV30 and TRBJ1-2; tentative D call: TRBD1 (6 bases). This specimen consisted of PBMCs, obtained around atezolizumab (anti-PD-L1) treatment. This TCR derives from a woman older than 75 with urothelial cancer. Written as DNA, the CDR3 is TGTGCCTGGAGGGCCGGACAGCTCGGGCCCTATGGCTACACCTTC. Translation: CAWRAGQLGPYGYTF.